This is a list of T cell receptor beta chains from one sample in a study of blood T cell repertoires in COVID-19. Measured with immunoSEQ multiplex PCR; TCRdb has only the in-frame clones, and not every one. The data show about 190,000 clones, about 88% seen once. The sample was peripheral blood. These receptors came from a young man with active or convalescent COVID-19. CDR3s leave out the opening cysteine and the closing phenylalanine or tryptophan. The D gene is left open where the match is weak.

D | J | V | length | CDR3
TRBD1 | TRBJ2-1 | TRBV29-1 | 13 | SVDPGQGTRNEQF
. | TRBJ2-1 | TRBV5-1 | 13 | ASSLGTSSGHEQF
. | TRBJ1-2 | TRBV19 | 12 | ASSIPGPSPGYT
. | TRBJ1-1 | TRBV11-2 | 11 | ASSLTGGTEAF
TRBD1 | TRBJ1-2 | TRBV7-9 | 11 | ASGKGQLMGYT
. | TRBJ2-5 | TRBV27 | 12 | ASSFRALFGTQY
. | TRBJ1-4 | TRBV30 | 10 | ACQRQNEKLF
TRBD2 | TRBJ2-3 | TRBV28 | 17 | ASSFAYFTLAGGSDTQY
TRBD1 | TRBJ1-2 | TRBV7-9 | 13 | ASSEKGGAWGGYT
. | TRBJ2-1 | TRBV7-9 | 13 | ASSGLTGPESEQF
. | TRBJ2-6 | TRBV9 | 13 | ASSVGGPGANVLT
TRBD2 | TRBJ2-1 | TRBV27 | 12 | ASSLSGRYNEQF
TRBD1 | TRBJ1-2 | TRBV6-5 | 10 | ASSRTGVGYT
TRBD1 | TRBJ1-6 | TRBV6-2/TRBV6-3 | 14 | ASSYPPDRLNSPLH
. | TRBJ1-1 | TRBV7-2 | 13 | ASSLASQGRTEAF
TRBD2 | TRBJ2-1 | TRBV5-4 | 14 | ASSLGSGAAYNEQF
TRBD1 | TRBJ1-2 | TRBV3-1/TRBV3-2 | 13 | ASSATGGANYGYT
. | TRBJ1-4 | TRBV11-2 | 9 | ASSLSQELF
. | TRBJ1-3 | TRBV14 | 12 | ASSPGLAGNTIY
TRBD2 | TRBJ2-5 | TRBV5-1 | 16 | ASSLGPEGRGKEETQY
. | TRBJ2-7 | TRBV6-2/TRBV6-3 | 14 | ASSAGTGVVTYEQY
. | TRBJ1-2 | TRBV29-1 | 10 | SVALSNYGYT
. | TRBJ1-6 | TRBV6-5 | 13 | ASSYRVQGGSPLH
. | TRBJ2-2 | TRBV5-1 | 13 | ASSLLTSVTGELF
. | TRBJ1-2 | TRBV6-1 | 12 | ASSETQGVYGYT
. | TRBJ1-1 | TRBV27 | 11 | ASSHNMEVEAF
TRBD2 | TRBJ2-1 | TRBV4-3 | 13 | ASSQATSGSIEQF
TRBD1 | TRBJ1-4 | TRBV5-8 | 12 | ASSHQGQNEKLF
TRBD2 | TRBJ2-3 | TRBV5-4 | 10 | ASSATSETQY
. | TRBJ2-1 | TRBV11-3 | 12 | ASSLDGGYNEQF
. | TRBJ1-5 | TRBV19 | 11 | ASRTVFNQPQH
. | TRBJ2-5 | TRBV5-1 | 13 | ASSLAAGRQETQY
TRBD1 | TRBJ2-1 | TRBV27 | 13 | ASSPGGGQGNEQF
TRBD2 | TRBJ2-5 | TRBV9 | 13 | ASSDGGVPRETQY
TRBD2 | TRBJ2-5 | TRBV5-5 | 13 | ASSSSRSGRETQY
. | TRBJ1-1 | TRBV19 | 12 | ASGLMMQNTEAF
. | TRBJ2-7 | TRBV27 | 17 | ASSLKSRNSGWGSYEQY
TRBD2 | TRBJ2-1 | TRBV28 | 15 | ASGPILAGGPINEQF
TRBD2 | TRBJ2-2 | TRBV6-5 | 14 | ASSYSTSGNTGELF
TRBD1 | TRBJ1-2 | TRBV28 | 13 | ASSFRDRERYGYT
TRBD2 | TRBJ2-1 | TRBV5-1 | 14 | ASSLRTSGVVNEQF
. | TRBJ1-4 | TRBV2 | 13 | ASSEAGAGNEKLF
TRBD1 | TRBJ2-1 | TRBV6-2/TRBV6-3 | 16 | ASSYSFDGQGTVDEQF
TRBD2 | TRBJ2-7 | TRBV6-2/TRBV6-3 | 14 | ASSRGTSGRSYEQY
TRBD1 | TRBJ1-2 | TRBV6-1 | 12 | ASSEMDRGHGYT
TRBD2 | TRBJ2-5 | TRBV30 | 14 | AWSPIGGGLPETQY
. | TRBJ1-1 | TRBV28 | 12 | ASSLRHVNTEAF
TRBD1 | TRBJ1-1 | TRBV28 | 12 | ASSLGQVGAEAF
TRBD1 | TRBJ2-2 | TRBV7-3 | 14 | ASSFQGASNTGELF
. | TRBJ1-5 | TRBV30 | 11 | AWRGQVGEPQH
. | TRBJ2-1 | TRBV12-3/TRBV12-4 | 11 | ASGWERGNEQF
. | TRBJ2-5 | TRBV6-6 | 13 | ASSYSPGNQETQY
TRBD2 | TRBJ2-1 | TRBV24-1 | 16 | ATSGGAGAGDSYNEQF
. | TRBJ2-3 | TRBV15 | 12 | ATSREGPVDTQY
. | TRBJ1-5 | TRBV4-3 | 13 | ASSQDGGSNQPQH